This T cell receptor (beta chain) was sequenced during a study of blood T cells in healthy people across ages. Germline CDR1 reads LGHNA; CDR2 reads YNFKEQ. The CDR3 loop spans 15 amino acids. The ends were cut back, 1 base at V and 3 bases at J, with 13 bases in the middle. A second PCR, run for roughly 7 to 11 cycles, used a sample-barcoded 5' primer plus a J-beta primer mix. TCRdb re-called the 5' RACE reads with MiXCR, one entry per CDR3 protein. This table holds over a million distinct CDR3 sequences, approximately 39% found once. The receptor comes from a woman between 18 and 29 years old in good health. Sequencing was carried out using blood. The rearrangement joins TRBV4-2 to TRBJ2-7; D possibly corresponds to TRBD2 (5 bases). The CDR3 bases are TGTGCCAGCAGCCAAGTGGCTAGCCTAAACTACGAGCAGTACTTC. Amino acid sequence: CASSQVASLNYEQYF.